Listed below are T cell receptor beta chains from one sample, sequenced in a study of control samples from healthy donors and cancer patients. The protocol was immunoSEQ multiplex PCR, while the TCRdb copy is restricted to in-frame clones and leaves out a portion. The table includes fewer than 250,000 clones, about nine tenths detected once. Sequencing was performed on blood. Every receptor here comes from a man younger than 45 in good health. CDR3s include the opening cysteine and the closing phenylalanine or tryptophan. A D gene is named only where the DNA matches it firmly. Part of the rows lack a size; the others show once, few, many or a class for expanded clones.

TGTGCCAGCAGGCCCCCCGGGGTCCCCTACGAGCAGTACTTC,CASRPPGVPYEQYF,NA,NA,TRBJ2-7,TRBV6-5
TGTGCCTGGAGTGTGCGGGGGGCAGGGTATAATTCACCCCTCCACTTT,CAWSVRGAGYNSPLHF,NA,NA,TRBJ1-6,TRBV30
TGTGCCAGCAGTGATAGCGGGGGGGCCGCGATTTGGTGTTTT,CASSDSGGAAIWCF,TRBD2,NA,TRBJ2-3,TRBV2
TGTGCCAGCAGAACAGGGAACACTGAAGCTTTCTTT,CASRTGNTEAFF,NA,NA,TRBJ1-1,TRBV6-6
TGTGCCAGCAGCCCTGCCGGGACAGGGGTCGACGAGCAGTACTTC,CASSPAGTGVDEQYF,TRBD1,NA,TRBJ2-7,TRBV2
TGTGCCAGCAGCTCTTGGACAGCTAATTCACCCCTCCACTTT,CASSSWTANSPLHF,NA,NA,TRBJ1-6,TRBV7-9
TGTGCCAGCAGTGTGAGGGGAGATCAGCCCCAGCATTTT,CASSVRGDQPQHF,NA,NA,TRBJ1-5,TRBV2
TGTGCCAGCAGCCTCGCCACAGATACGCAGTATTTT,CASSLATDTQYF,NA,once,TRBJ2-3,TRBV5-4
TGTGCCAGCAGCTCCATCGCAATAGCGGGGGGATACAATGAGCAGTTCTTC,CASSSIAIAGGYNEQFF,TRBD2,NA,TRBJ2-1,TRBV7-2
TGTGCCAGCATCGAACGGGGGGATCAGCCCCAGCATTTT,CASIERGDQPQHF,NA,NA,TRBJ1-5,TRBV6-5
TGTGCCAGCAGCCGTCCCGGGACAGGGAATGAGCAGTTCTTC,CASSRPGTGNEQFF,TRBD1,NA,TRBJ2-1,TRBV6-1
TGCGCCAGCAGTGAATCCAGGAATGGCAATTCACCCCTCCACTTT,CASSESRNGNSPLHF,NA,NA,TRBJ1-6,TRBV10-1
TGTGCCAGCAGTTCCTCCGGGCCCCGGCATTCACCCCTCCACTTT,CASSSSGPRHSPLHF,NA,NA,TRBJ1-6,TRBV6-6
TGCAGCGTTCGCCCAGGGCTTACTAATGAAAAACTGTTTTTT,CSVRPGLTNEKLFF,NA,NA,TRBJ1-4,TRBV29-1
TGCGCCAGCAGCTCTGGGACAGGCCTGGGAGATACGCAGTATTTT,CASSSGTGLGDTQYF,TRBD1,NA,TRBJ2-3,TRBV5-1
TGTGCCAGCAGCTACGGGCCGGGGGAAAAACTGTTTTTT,CASSYGPGEKLFF,NA,NA,TRBJ1-4,TRBV7-8
TGTGCCAGCAGCCCCCAATTCCCTGCAACTAATGAAAAACTGTTTTTT,CASSPQFPATNEKLFF,NA,NA,TRBJ1-4,TRBV7-9